Below, one T cell receptor beta chain is given with its context. Its specificity is not known. At one boundary the junction diverges from the germline segment, which might be a read error. The sample belongs to a study of tumor and adjacent non-tumor tissue in lung cancer. At the level of the study: The patients, around 11 men and five or six women, were about 31 to 76 with stage I to III disease.

The template was RNA from unsorted bulk tissue. General study points: Patients with more diverse tumor TCRs had worse survival. Normal lung showed higher cumulative top 100 clone frequency than tumor. Tumor tissue had significantly higher TCR diversity than normal lung.

The library came from three nested PCR rounds adapted from ARM-PCR protocols. TCRdb reprocessed the multiplex PCR reads via MiXCR and lists one record per CDR3 protein. Of about 85,000 distinct CDR3 sequences in the sample, 61% are singletons; the top ten hold roughly 14%. The CDR3 contains 14 residues. CDR1 is MNHEY and CDR2 is SVGAGI in the germline V gene. Sequencing was performed on lung tumor tissue. The chain carries TRBV6-5 and TRBJ1-2; 8 bases map to TRBD1. The clonotype was recovered from a man aged 70 or older with non-small cell lung cancer. The CDR3 DNA reads TGTGCCAGCAGACGTACAGGGGGTAACTATGACTACACCTTC. Its translation is CASRRTGGNYDYTF.